The T cell receptor (beta chain) under discussion was sequenced for a study of molecular identifiers for immune sequencing clone quantification. Sorted cell numbers of about 17,000 to 1,000,000, with 10%, 30% or 50% RNA, served as input for naive CD8 libraries. Per germline, CDR1 SGHAT and CDR2 FQNNGV. The CDR3 covers 16 residues. V dropped 1 base and J dropped 2 bases, with 12 bases sitting between them. This clonotype was seen ten or more times. Libraries of bulk TCR were made by previously described methods (with listed TCR primers). TCRdb analysed the PCR reads with MiXCR anew, one entry per CDR3 protein. The data show 85,000 to 120,000 distinct CDR3 sequences, with about 35% seen just once and less than 10% held by the top ten.

What was sequenced was naive CD8+ T cells from blood, with Jurkat cell RNA spiked in. Specified subset: FACS-sorted CD8+CD4-CCR7+CD45RA+ naive T cells. The V and J genes are TRBV11-2 and TRBJ2-1; possibly TRBD1 for D (6 bases). The receptor was derived from a human donor in good health. Some libraries in this study had Jurkat cell RNA spiked in. CDR3 nucleotides: TGTGCCAGCAGCTTAGGAGGACAGAACCCCTACAATGAGCAGTTCTTC. It translates to CASSLGGQNPYNEQFF.